These 13 T cell receptor beta chains were sequenced from one sample in a study of somatic mutations in cytotoxic T cells in rheumatoid arthritis. TCRdb keeps only in-frame clones here, not all; method: immunoSEQ multiplex PCR. Of about 20,000 clones listed, more than 70% are singletons. Sequencing input: CD8+ T cells sorted from blood. These receptors originate from a woman between 45 and 65 years old in good health.

This clone was detected only once. The V gene is TRBV5-4, the J gene TRBJ2-1; the D gene could be TRBD1 or TRBD2 (5 bases each). Germline V gene sequence: CDR1 SGHNT, CDR2 YYREEE (reference sequence). Between the trimmed V and J ends, which lost 2 bases and 2 bases, there was a span of 14 bases. The CDR3 covers 16 residues. The CDR3 nucleotides are TGTGCCAGCAGCTTCTCCGGGGCGGCCCCCTACAATGAGCAGTTCTTC. It translates to CASSFSGAAPYNEQFF.

This clone was counted only a few times. This chain links TRBV5-4 with TRBJ2-2, with 12 bases identical to TRBD2. Germline V gene data show CDR1 as SGHNT and CDR2 as YYREEE (reference sequence). J was trimmed by 1 base and V by 4 bases; bases with no gene match: 5. This CDR3 has 17 residues. CDR3 DNA sequence: TGTGCCAGCAGCCAAGGACTAGCGGGGAAGAACACCGGGGAGCTGTTTTTT. The encoded protein is CASSQGLAGKNTGELFF.

The chain couples TRBV7-8 to TRBJ1-5; D remains ambiguous. From germline, CDR1 is SGHVS and CDR2 FQNEAQ. CDR3 length equals 16 residues. V gave up 9 bases and J gave up 0 bases, with 18 bases separating them. The CDR3: CASTPYSGHSNQPQHF. CDR3 sequence (DNA): TGTGCCAGTACTCCTTACTCGGGCCATAGCAATCAGCCCCAGCATTTT.

This clone was seen a few times. The chain is built from TRBV5-6 and TRBJ1-6, with a weak D call TRBD1 (5 bases). Per the germline V gene, CDR1 is SGHDT and CDR2 is YYEEEE. V lost 6 bases and J 6 bases, leaving 7 bases between the germline ends. The CDR3 totals 12 residues. The CDR3 DNA follows: TGTGCCAGCACAGGGCTTAATTCACCCCTCCACTTT. This gives the protein CASTGLNSPLHF.

The V call is TRBV10-3, the J call TRBJ2-1, with 9 bases matching TRBD1. The germline gives CDR1 ENHRY, CDR2 SYGVKD. V lost 4 bases to trimming and J lost 8 bases; unmatched junction nucleotides: 9. The CDR3 is 15 amino acids. The CDR3 loop is CAISAGQGTPDEQFF. The DNA for the CDR3 is TGTGCCATCAGTGCTGGACAGGGGACCCCAGATGAGCAGTTCTTC.

The chain joins TRBV27 to TRBJ1-5; unclear D gene. Trimming pared 0 bases from V and 10 bases from J, leaving 10 bases between. The CDR3 contains 13 residues. CDR1 is MNHEY, CDR2 SMNVEV, per germline (reference sequence). CDR3 DNA sequence: TGTGCCAGCAGTTTATCCTCGTGGGGACCCCAGCATTTT. It is translated as CASSLSSWGPQHF.

In this sample, this clone turned up once. This chain uses TRBV5-3 with TRBJ2-7; 10 bases map to TRBD1. TRBV5-3 belongs to the ORF category, with a function that is uncertain. The CDR3 loop spans 16 amino acids. V shed 4 bases, J shed 1 base, and the junction held 8 bases outside the gene matches. CDR3 region: CARSLPRDRGSYEQYF. The CDR3 bases are TGTGCCAGAAGCCTCCCCCGGGACAGGGGATCCTACGAGCAGTACTTC.

This chain links TRBV6-6 with TRBJ2-1; D ambiguous. Per the germline V gene, CDR1 is MNHNY and CDR2 is SVGAGI (reference sequence). V was pared by 0 bases and J by 7 bases, with 4 bases between. This CDR3 has 12 amino acids. CDR3 coding DNA: TGTGCCAGCAGTTACTCGACTAATGAGCAGTTCTTC. Its translation: CASSYSTNEQFF.

This chain connects TRBV7-6 to TRBJ2-5; weak D call: TRBD2 (6 bases). Germline V lookup: CDR1 SGHVS, CDR2 FNYEAQ. V lost 8 bases and J 4 bases, leaving 23 bases between the germline ends. The CDR3 consists of 16 residues. CDR3 DNA sequence: TGTGCCAGCGCACAGCTAACAGGAGGGTCGGTAGAGACCCAGTACTTC. It is translated as CASAQLTGGSVETQYF. Full variable domain (rest looked up from reference TRBV7-6 and TRBJ2-5): GAGVSQSPRYKVTKRGQDVALRCDPISGHVSLYWYRQALGQGPEFLTYFNYEAQQDKSGLPNDRFSAERPEGSISTLTIQRTEQRDSAMYRCASAQLTGGSVETQYFGPGTRLLVL.

The rearrangement joins TRBV4-1 to TRBJ2-3, with 7 positions matching TRBD1. There are 18 residues in the CDR3. The germline gives CDR1 MGHRA, CDR2 YSYEKL. After removal of 0 bases from V and 3 bases from J, the junction contained 12 bases not matched to a gene. The CDR3 region is CASSQDLPRGGRTDTQYF. CDR3 nucleotide sequence: TGCGCCAGCAGCCAAGATCTTCCGCGAGGGGGCCGTACAGATACGCAGTATTTT.

The chain combines TRBV5-4 with TRBJ1-2; maybe TRBD1 (5 bases). Germline values: CDR1 SGHNT, CDR2 YYREEE (reference sequence). V was cut by 0 bases and J by 7 bases, with 10 bases left in between. The CDR3 spans 13 residues. The CDR3 protein is CASSLVGDGGYTF. The CDR3 DNA is TGTGCCAGCAGCTTGGTAGGGGACGGTGGCTACACCTTC.

This chain joins TRBV12-1 and TRBJ2-7; no check of the table's D call, TRBD2, against the DNA was made. TRBV12-1 is annotated as a pseudogene. The CDR3 contains 17 residues. CDR3 sequence (DNA): TGTGCCAAGGAGAGCGGGGGGGCATTAGGAAGGTCCTACGAGCAGTACGTC. This codes for CAKESGGALGRSYEQYV.

The CDR3 bases are TGCGCCAGCAGCCAAGGGCTAGGGAAGACTGAAGCTTTCTTT. It yields the protein CASSQGLGKTEAFF. This sequence joins TRBV4-3 and TRBJ1-1; D gene uncertain. The CDR3 covers 14 residues. Germline assignment: CDR1 LGHNA and CDR2 YSLEER. Trimming removed 1 base from V and 5 bases from J, with 11 bases in between.